This T cell receptor beta chain was identified during a study of control samples from healthy donors and cancer patients. Clones were read by immunoSEQ multiplex PCR, and TCRdb kept only the in-frame ones, dropping some. The sample contains some 120,000 clones, about 88% of which appear only once. The CDR3 has 14 residues. CDR1 is MNHGY and CDR2 is SAAAGT in the germline V gene. Trimming pared 5 bases from V and 5 bases from J, leaving 15 bases between. This chain joins TRBV6-8 and TRBJ2-5, with D possibly matching TRBD2 (6 bases). The sample was blood. The clonotype comes from an older woman in good health. This CDR3 reads CASSPGPREETQYF. The CDR3 DNA follows: TGTGCCAGCAGTCCGGGCCCCCGGGAGGAGACCCAGTACTTC.